The sample holds a few counts of the clone carrying this TCR beta chain. The antigen is undetermined. The CDR3 consists of 15 residues. V dropped 1 base and J dropped 4 bases, with 13 bases sitting between them. Germline CDR1 LGHNA, CDR2 YNFKEQ. These data are taken from a study of beta chain features in type 1 diabetes. General study points: Patients with type 1 diabetes carried fewer insertions and had more deletions at their VDJ junctions. For patients, the naive, central memory and Treg TCRB repertoires appeared more alike than for healthy donors. TCRB CDR3s from Type 1 diabetes patients were moderately but significantly shorter in all four CD4+ subsets.

The authors reverse transcribed all of the isolated RNA, so sequencing captured expressed TCRB transcripts. Sequencing was performed with immunoSEQ multiplex PCR; in TCRdb, only in-frame clones are kept and a portion is missing. The sample shows approximately 150,000 clones, about 13% of them seen only once. Sequenced material: central memory CD4+ T cells from blood. The sequence was obtained from a man aged 18 to 30 with type 1 diabetes. This chain uses TRBV4-2 with TRBJ1-2; D is possibly TRBD1 (6 bases). CDR3 nucleotides: TGTGCCAGCAGCCAAGCGGACAGTACAATCTATGGCTACACCTTC. Its protein product is CASSQADSTIYGYTF.